This T cell receptor beta chain was sequenced during a study of beta chain features in type 1 diabetes. General study findings and limits: The question of HLA type influencing TCRB rearrangement was one that remained unresolved here. There was a possibility that cDNA sequencing over-represented cells with high TCR expression. TCRB repertoires of naive, central memory and Treg cells appeared more similar among patients than among healthy donors.

This clone was detected a few times. No antigen is known for it. The sample has other DNA sequences that encode this CDR3 too. This CDR3 comprises 11 residues. Germline lookup yields CDR1 SGHTA and CDR2 FQGNSA. V was shortened by 5 bases and J by 5 bases, with 5 bases between the two germline ends. Since all of the isolated RNA was reverse transcribed, expressed TCRB transcripts were what got sequenced. Sequencing was performed with immunoSEQ multiplex PCR; in TCRdb, only in-frame clones are kept and a portion is missing. In the table there are about 320,000 clones, about 15% of which are singletons. Staining for CD45RO/CCR7/CD25/CD127/CD95/CD27 allowed sorting of CD4+ naive, central memory, regulatory and stem cell-like memory cells.

The chain combines TRBV7-2 with TRBJ2-3; unclear D gene. This clonotype was obtained from a man younger than 40 in good health. Sequenced: central memory CD4+ T cells from blood. The CDR3 protein is CASSPVDTQYF. The CDR3 DNA follows: TGTGCCAGCAGCCCAGTAGATACGCAGTATTTT.